Included here is one T cell receptor beta chain sequence, with context. No antigen is known for it. Next came a second PCR, run for roughly 7 to 12 cycles, which used a sample-barcoded 5' primer along with a J-beta primer mix. Unique molecular identifiers of 12 random nucleotides labeled each cDNA. One entry per CDR3 protein results from TCRdb running MiXCR on the 5' RACE reads. The sample carries 550,000 to 700,000 distinct CDR3 sequences, roughly 28% recorded once. This entry is derived from a study of blood T cells in healthy people across ages. On the study more broadly: Template switching captured about one barcoded beta molecule per two T cells.

Overall study results and limits: A strong correlation between TCR beta diversity and naive T cell percentage was seen.

The sample consisted of blood. The source is a woman in her sixties or seventies in good health.

The CDR3 reads CAISERESYGYTF. The CDR3 DNA reads TGTGCCATCAGTGAGAGGGAGAGCTATGGCTACACCTTC. The chain recombines TRBV10-3 with TRBJ1-2; no definite D call. This CDR3 comprises 13 residues. CDR1 and CDR2 from the germline V gene are ENHRY and SYGVKD. Trimming pared 2 bases from V and 4 bases from J, leaving 8 bases between.